This TCR beta chain was retrieved from a study of T-cell memory formation after mild COVID-19. Study in general: The two donors had largely donor-specific TCR clusters.

Turning to this clonotype: Its antigen remains unknown.

General study points: Some clones that responded turned up in pre-infection memory, which suggests that cross-reactive memory joined in. Second-wave clones peaking on day 37 lacked confirmed SARS-CoV-2 specificity. CD4+ contracting clones were found mainly in CM and EM, and CD8+ ones in EMRA.

TCRdb re-called the 5' RACE reads with MiXCR, one entry per CDR3 protein. The sample lists fewer than 550,000 distinct CDR3 sequences; around 19% were seen once. Germline loops: CDR1 SQVTM, CDR2 ANQGSEA. There are 15 residues in the CDR3. Germline trimming cut 0 bases from V and 4 bases from J; bases unmatched to any gene: 3. The sample consisted of PBMCs or a T cell subset sorted from them (not recorded which). The chain uses TRBV29-1 and TRBJ1-2, with TRBD1 matching 12 bases. This clonotype was obtained from an adult woman who had mild COVID-19 (a few samples of this study predate the infection). Cell type and time point are not known. DNA for the CDR3: TGCAGCGTTGAAGAGGGGGACAGGGGGCTCTATGGCTACACCTTC. This sequence encodes CSVEEGDRGLYGYTF.